This section outlines one TCR beta chain sequence together with its context. The sample originates from a study of CD8 T cells in Susac syndrome. Reverse transcription of roughly 0.45 to 1 ug RNA was carried out with random hexamers. A multiplex approach, immunoSEQ multiplex PCR, amplified TCR beta CDR3 across 54 Vbeta and 13 Jbeta. One entry per CDR3 protein results from TCRdb running MiXCR on the immunoSEQ multiplex PCR reads. The sample holds about 210,000 distinct CDR3 sequences, roughly 96% seen once. The CDR3 covers 13 residues. Germline V gives CDR1 KGHSH, CDR2 LQKENI. The V gene lost 6 bases and the J gene lost 6 bases, with 14 bases spanning the gap.

The chain recombines TRBV18 with TRBJ1-1; D is unclear. The source material was CD4+ T cells from PBMCs. This clonotype was sampled from a human donor with multiple sclerosis. Here the CDR3 DNA reads TGTGCCAGCTCCCCAGATGTACTGGCTGAAGCTTTCTTT. Its protein product is CASSPDVLAEAFF. Variable domain in full (rest from reference TRBV18 and TRBJ1-1): NAGVMQNPRHLVRRRGQEARLRCSPMKGHSHVYWYRQLPEEGLKFMVYLQKENIIDESGMPKERFSAEFPKEGPSILRIQQVVRGDSAAYFCASSPDVLAEAFFGQGTRLTVV.